The 14 T cell receptor beta chains in this list originate from one sample, sequenced in a study of T cells after yellow fever vaccination. TCRdb reprocessed the 5' RACE reads via MiXCR and lists one record per CDR3 protein. There are around 590,000 distinct CDR3 sequences in the sample; around an eighth occur only once, and more than 12% lies in the top ten. The sequencing here drew on PBMCs, taken on the day of the yellow fever booster vaccination. The receptors shown here come from a man aged 25 to 40 who received the YFV17D yellow fever vaccine.

The table lists this clonotype with many counts. This chain uses TRBV7-2 with TRBJ2-5, with 7 bases that match TRBD1. Germline values: CDR1 SGHTA, CDR2 FQGNSA. This CDR3 is 15 amino acids long. The junction had 1 base not matched to a gene; V was cut back by 0 bases and J by 0 bases. The CDR3 coding sequence is TGTGCCAGCAGCTTAGCCAGGGGGAACCAAGAGACCCAGTACTTC. Protein sequence: CASSLARGNQETQYF.

CDR3 in amino acids: CASSLTPQQETQYF. DNA of the CDR3: TGTGCCAGCAGCCTCACACCGCAGCAAGAGACCCAGTACTTC. The rearrangement links TRBV9 to TRBJ2-5; D not resolved. Germline CDR1 is SGDLS and CDR2 is YYNGEE. The CDR3 contains 14 residues. The V end was cut by 4 bases, the J end by 2 bases, with 12 bases between.

The chain couples TRBV12-5 to TRBJ2-2, with a possible D match to TRBD1 (5 bases). The germline V gene encodes CDR1 LGHNT and CDR2 FRNRAP. The CDR3 sequence is 15 residues long. The V end lost 4 bases, the J end lost 5 bases, and 14 bases lay between the germline ends. In DNA form, the CDR3 reads TGTGCTAGTGGTTCTCACTCGACAGAAACCGGGGAGCTGTTTTTT. Residues: CASGSHSTETGELFF.

The chain has TRBV7-9 and TRBJ2-1; TRBD1 agrees at 7 bases. With 3 bases clipped from V and 13 bases from J, the junction kept 3 bases outside the gene matches. The length of the CDR3 is 11 residues. CDR1 is SEHNR and CDR2 is FQNEAQ in the germline V gene (reference sequence). CDR3 region: CASSFDRAQFF. CDR3 DNA: TGTGCCAGCAGCTTTGACAGGGCCCAGTTCTTC.

This clonotype has more than one count but fewer than ten. The chain combines TRBV7-9 with TRBJ2-2, with D unclear. Germline CDR1 and CDR2: SEHNR and FQNEAQ (reference sequence). V lost 3 bases and J lost 6, with 8 bases in between. CDR3 length equals 13 residues. CDR3 coding DNA: TGTGCCAGCAGCTTCCAAGAGGCCGGGGAGCTGTTTTTT. This codes for CASSFQEAGELFF. The full variable domain, its missing parts supplied by reference TRBV7-9 and TRBJ2-2, is DTGVSQNPRHKITKRGQNVTFRCDPISEHNRLYWYRQTLGQGPEFLTYFQNEAQLEKSRLLSDRFSAERPKGSFSTLEIQRTEQGDSAMYLCASSFQEAGELFFGEGSRLTVL.

The chain combines TRBV7-6 with TRBJ2-1; the D is unclear. In germline, CDR1 is SGHVS, CDR2 FNYEAQ. V was clipped by 1 base and J by 10 bases, with 11 bases between them. The CDR3 loop spans 13 amino acids. CDR3: CASSLDWGREQFF. The CDR3 DNA reads TGTGCCAGCAGCTTAGATTGGGGTCGGGAGCAGTTCTTC.

The V call is TRBV10-1, the J call TRBJ2-1, with 13 bases that match TRBD2. Germline CDR1 WNHNN, CDR2 SYGVQD (reference sequence). Germline trimming cut 4 bases from V and 13 bases from J; bases unmatched to any gene: 10. This CDR3 has 15 amino acids. The CDR3 is CASSAWTSGSIEQFF. The DNA of the CDR3 is TGCGCCAGCAGTGCCTGGACTAGCGGGAGCATAGAACAGTTCTTC.

The chain recombines TRBV12-3 or TRBV12-4 with TRBJ2-5; D may be TRBD1 or TRBD2 (5 bases each). Trimming took off 6 bases at V and 2 bases at J, with 16 bases between the two ends. The CDR3 covers 15 residues. The CDR3 nucleotides are TGTGCCAGCAGACCGGAGCCGGGACGGCAAGAGACCCAGTACTTC. Translated, it gives CASRPEPGRQETQYF.

This clonotype was observed a handful of times. This sequence joins TRBV20-1 and TRBJ2-3; D might be TRBD1 (6 bases). Germline CDR1 is DFQATT and CDR2 is SNEGSKA (reference sequence). With 2 bases removed from V and 3 bases from J, the gap between germline ends came to 21 bases. There are 17 residues in the CDR3. In DNA form, the CDR3 reads TGCAGTGCTAGACCATTAGACAGGCTTTGGGGAACAGATACGCAGTATTTT. It translates to CSARPLDRLWGTDTQYF.

This sequence joins TRBV4-1 and TRBJ2-1; D not certain. The germline V gene has CDR1 MGHRA and CDR2 YSYEKL. V was clipped by 5 bases and J by 10 bases, with 15 bases between them. This CDR3 is built from 13 residues. Here the CDR3 DNA reads TGCGCCAGCAGCGAGGTCGCCCGGCGGGAGCAGTTCTTC. It encodes CASSEVARREQFF.

This chain connects TRBV7-8 to TRBJ1-2; no definite D call. The CDR3 consists of 12 residues. Germline V gene data show CDR1 as SGHVS and CDR2 as FQNEAQ. V was clipped by 3 bases and J by 7 bases, with 9 bases between them. CDR3 nucleotide sequence: TGTGCCAGCAGCTTCCTTACGAGTGGCTACACCTTC. Encoded protein: CASSFLTSGYTF.

The V gene is TRBV5-1, the J gene TRBJ2-3; either TRBD1 or TRBD2 may supply D (5 bases each). CDR3 length equals 15 residues. From germline, CDR1 is SGHRS and CDR2 YFSETQ. V was shortened by 0 bases and J by 1 base, with 9 bases between the two germline ends. In DNA form, the CDR3 reads TGCGCCAGCAGCTTGGCGGGGCACGGCACAGATACGCAGTATTTT. This translates into CASSLAGHGTDTQYF.

This clonotype was counted a few times. The V call is TRBV20-1, the J call TRBJ2-4; 10 bases agree with TRBD2. Trimming at V came to 4 bases and at J to 8 bases, leaving 5 bases not matched to a gene. Germline V gene data show CDR1 as DFQATT and CDR2 as SNEGSKA (reference sequence). This CDR3 contains 13 residues. The CDR3 protein is CSATGTSVDIQYF. In DNA, the CDR3 is TGCAGTGCTACCGGGACTAGCGTGGACATTCAGTACTTC.

This clonotype was seen more than once but under ten times. The genes are TRBV5-1 and TRBJ2-7; D unclear. The germline V gene has CDR1 SGHRS and CDR2 YFSETQ. This CDR3 has 15 residues. Trimming removed 0 bases from V and 0 bases from J, with 10 bases in between. Here the CDR3 DNA reads TGCGCCAGCAGCTTGGTGGCCAGGTCCTCCTACGAGCAGTACTTC. Its translation: CASSLVARSSYEQYF. The full variable domain, in which reference TRBV5-1 and TRBJ2-7 provide the parts outside the CDR3, is KAGVTQTPRYLIKTRGQQVTLSCSPISGHRSVSWYQQTPGQGLQFLFEYFSETQRNKGNFPGRFSGRQFSNSRSEMNVSTLELGDSALYLCASSLVARSSYEQYFGPGTRLTVT.